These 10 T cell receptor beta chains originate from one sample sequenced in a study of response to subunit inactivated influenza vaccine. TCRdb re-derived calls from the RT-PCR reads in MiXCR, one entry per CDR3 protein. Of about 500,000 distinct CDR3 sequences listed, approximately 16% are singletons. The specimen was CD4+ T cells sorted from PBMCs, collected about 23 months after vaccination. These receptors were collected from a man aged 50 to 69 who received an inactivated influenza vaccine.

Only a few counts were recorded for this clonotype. The CDR3 loop is CASSPRGSGSGDTQYF. The CDR3 DNA reads as TGTGCCAGCAGTCCTAGAGGAAGCGGGAGTGGAGATACGCAGTATTTT. This chain links TRBV12-3 or TRBV12-4 with TRBJ2-3, with 8 bases that match TRBD2. The CDR3 spans 16 residues. Unmatched junction bases numbered 12, after V lost 5 bases and J lost 5 bases.

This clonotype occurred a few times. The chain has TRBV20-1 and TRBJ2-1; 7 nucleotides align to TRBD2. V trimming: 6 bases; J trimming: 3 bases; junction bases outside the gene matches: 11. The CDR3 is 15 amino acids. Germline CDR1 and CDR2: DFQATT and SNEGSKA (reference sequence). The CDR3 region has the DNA TGCAGTGCCAAACAACTAGCGCGAAACTACAATGAGCAGTTCTTC. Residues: CSAKQLARNYNEQFF.

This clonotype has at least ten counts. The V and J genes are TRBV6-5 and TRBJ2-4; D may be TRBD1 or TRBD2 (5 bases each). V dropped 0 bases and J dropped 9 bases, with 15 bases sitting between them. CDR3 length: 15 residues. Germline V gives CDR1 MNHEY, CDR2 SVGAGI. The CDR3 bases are TGTGCCAGCAGTTACTCGGACCGGGGCGTGGGCATTCAGTACTTC. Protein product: CASSYSDRGVGIQYF.

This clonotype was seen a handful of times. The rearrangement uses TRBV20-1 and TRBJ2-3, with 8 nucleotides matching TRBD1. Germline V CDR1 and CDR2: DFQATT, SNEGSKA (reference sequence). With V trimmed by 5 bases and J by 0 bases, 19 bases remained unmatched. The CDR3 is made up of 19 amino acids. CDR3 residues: CSAPPNFRGPGVSTDTQYF. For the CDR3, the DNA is TGCAGTGCTCCTCCTAACTTCAGGGGGCCTGGAGTTAGCACAGATACGCAGTATTTT.

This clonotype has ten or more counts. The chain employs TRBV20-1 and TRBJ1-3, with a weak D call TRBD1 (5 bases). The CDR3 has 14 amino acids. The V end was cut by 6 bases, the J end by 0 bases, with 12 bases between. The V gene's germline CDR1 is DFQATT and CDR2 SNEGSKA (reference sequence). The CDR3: CSAPTGPSGNTIYF. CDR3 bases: TGCAGTGCACCTACAGGACCCTCTGGAAACACCATATATTTT.

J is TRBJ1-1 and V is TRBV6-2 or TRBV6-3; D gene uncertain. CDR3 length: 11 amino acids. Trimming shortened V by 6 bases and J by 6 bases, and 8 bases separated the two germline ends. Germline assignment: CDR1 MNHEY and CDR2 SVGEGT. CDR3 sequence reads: CASSQVAEAFF. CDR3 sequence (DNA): TGTGCCAGCAGCCAAGTTGCTGAAGCTTTCTTT.

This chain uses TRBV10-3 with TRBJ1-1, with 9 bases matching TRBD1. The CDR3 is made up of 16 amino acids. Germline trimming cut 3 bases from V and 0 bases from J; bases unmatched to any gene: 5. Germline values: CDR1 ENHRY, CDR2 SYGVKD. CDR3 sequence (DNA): TGTGCCATCAGTGAAACCGGGACAGGGCTGAACACTGAAGCTTTCTTT. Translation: CAISETGTGLNTEAFF.

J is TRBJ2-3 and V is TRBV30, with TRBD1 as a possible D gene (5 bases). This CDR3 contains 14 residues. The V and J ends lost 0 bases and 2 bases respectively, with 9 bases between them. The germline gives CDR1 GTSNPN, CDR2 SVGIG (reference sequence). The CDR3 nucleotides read TGTGCCTGGAGTGTAAGCAGGGTCACAGATACGCAGTATTTT. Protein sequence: CAWSVSRVTDTQYF.

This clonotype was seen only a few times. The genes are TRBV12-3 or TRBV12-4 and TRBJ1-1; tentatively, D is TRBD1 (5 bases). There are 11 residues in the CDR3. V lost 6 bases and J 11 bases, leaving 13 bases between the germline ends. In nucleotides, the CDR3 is TGTGCCAGCAGGGGGAAAGGGGCCGCTTTCTTT. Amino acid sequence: CASRGKGAAFF.

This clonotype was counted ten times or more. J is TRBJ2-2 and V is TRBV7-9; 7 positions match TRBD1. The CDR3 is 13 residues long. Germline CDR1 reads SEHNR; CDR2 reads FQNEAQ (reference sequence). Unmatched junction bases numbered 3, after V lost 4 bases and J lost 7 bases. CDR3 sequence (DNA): TGTGCCAGCAGCTACAGGGGAAACGGGGAGCTGTTTTTT. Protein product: CASSYRGNGELFF.